This T cell receptor (beta chain) was sequenced in a study of T cell changes during pregnancy in multiple sclerosis. Trimming removed 6 bases at V and 6 bases at J, with 13 bases between. CDR1 and CDR2 from the germline V gene are SGHRS and YFSETQ. This CDR3 contains 13 residues. Generated by immunoSEQ multiplex PCR, the TCRdb table keeps only in-frame clones and is missing some. Of tens of thousands of clones in the sample, approximately 92% were seen once. This sample comprised CD4+ T cells from peripheral blood mononuclear cells, obtained in the third trimester of pregnancy. This clonotype was obtained from a female donor with multiple sclerosis, enrolled in a pregnancy study. The genes are TRBV5-1 and TRBJ2-1, with a tentative D call TRBD2 (6 bases). Written as DNA, the CDR3 is TGCGCCAGCAAAGGAGGGGATGGCAATGAGCAGTTCTTC. Translating it yields CASKGGDGNEQFF.